A selection of T cell receptor beta chains follows, all from one sample in a study of shared clonotypes between healthy human individuals. The table came from immunoSEQ multiplex PCR; TCRdb's copy has only in-frame clones and leaves some out. This sample yields about half a million clones, of which more than 65% are seen a single time; about an eighth belongs to the top ten. The specimen sequenced was PBMCs. Source of these receptors: a woman between 35 and 50 years old in good health. Some clones in this sample may be carry-over from other donors' samples. Both conserved end residues are trimmed from each CDR3. Not all rows give a size; the values are once, few, many and, for expanded clones, a class.

v_gene	abundance	j_gene	CDR3aa
TRBV29-1	.	TRBJ1-2	SVEGSGRGRIYGYT
TRBV5-1	.	TRBJ2-1	ASSISGRFDEQF
TRBV29-1	.	TRBJ2-5	SVERREGETQY
TRBV7-9	.	TRBJ2-1	ASSSPRGLALNEQF
TRBV7-8	.	TRBJ1-4	ASSPRGGGTATNEKLF
TRBV2	.	TRBJ1-1	ASVGPDNTEAF
TRBV28	few	TRBJ2-7	ASWTYYYEQY
TRBV7-3	.	TRBJ1-5	ASGVGANQPQH
TRBV7-8	once	TRBJ2-7	ASSLSPLLTGGHREQY
TRBV7-3	.	TRBJ2-2	ASSPIIGGELF
TRBV21-1	.	TRBJ1-1	ASSAGHLNTEAF
TRBV5-8	.	TRBJ2-1	ASSVGLAGGRFYNEQF
TRBV4-2	many	TRBJ2-5	ASSQDGQGRETQY
TRBV4-3	.	TRBJ2-5	ASSQEGPLAGVANPTQY
TRBV12-5	.	TRBJ2-2	ASGTDRGPAGELF
TRBV27	.	TRBJ2-7	ASSLASGLAYEQY
TRBV9	.	TRBJ2-7	ASGRTESTYEQY
TRBV30	.	TRBJ2-5	AWSRRDIFSETQY
TRBV7-2	.	TRBJ2-3	ASSQAGTYSTDTQY
TRBV6-1	.	TRBJ2-7	ASSELFDQNYEQY
TRBV7-6	.	TRBJ2-5	ASSPRTYQETQY
TRBV28	.	TRBJ1-3	ASHYRGYFSGNTIY
TRBV29-1	.	TRBJ2-7	SVDVRTGSSYEQY
TRBV28	.	TRBJ2-5	ASSFLDDQETQY
TRBV7-9	.	TRBJ2-7	ASSSRTGETYEQY
TRBV7-2	.	TRBJ2-7	ASSVGVGDRDYEQY
TRBV19	.	TRBJ1-2	ASSPGTGGGYGYT
TRBV28	once	TRBJ1-1	ASSVLGSPQVNTEAF
TRBV7-2	.	TRBJ2-7	ASSYSGTGGSYEQY
TRBV2	.	TRBJ1-4	ASSDRDRGRLGTSATNEKLF
TRBV19	once	TRBJ1-5	ASSIGTDQPQH
TRBV10-3	.	TRBJ2-2	AIRPGRVGGGGELF
TRBV10-3	.	TRBJ2-3	AISRRLAGGTDTQY
TRBV29-1	once	TRBJ1-2	SVSTGGANYGYT
TRBV7-9	.	TRBJ2-1	ASSFGLAGASYNEQF
TRBV10-3	few	TRBJ2-2	AIKGASAGELF
TRBV4-1	.	TRBJ2-1	ASSQDLTSGRTYNEQF
TRBV27	.	TRBJ1-2	ASSPIGQVDGYT
TRBV2	few	TRBJ2-5	ASNRAQETQY
TRBV7-9	.	TRBJ2-2	ASTRQGANGELF